The rows below give T cell receptor beta chains drawn from one sample of a study of blood T cell repertoires in COVID-19. Sequencing used immunoSEQ multiplex PCR; TCRdb keeps in-frame clones, though not all of them. The sample contains some 390,000 clones, around 91% of which appear only once. Sequencing input: PBMCs or T cells enriched from blood (not recorded which). These receptors all come from a man aged 30-40 years who had recovered from COVID-19. The CDR3 runs from the conserved cysteine through the conserved F or W. Each record gives: V gene, clone size, J gene, D gene, CDR3 DNA, CDR3 protein. A D gene is named only where the DNA matches it firmly. Expanded clones are given a class, and other clones once, few, many or no size at all.

TRBV6-5	.	TRBJ2-1	TRBD2	TGTGCCAGCAGTTACTACCCGCGGGAGGTTTACAATGAGCAGTTCTTC	CASSYYPREVYNEQFF
TRBV5-1	.	TRBJ1-4	.	TGCGCCAGCAGCGATGGACAACCAAATGAAAAACTGTTTTTT	CASSDGQPNEKLFF
TRBV24-1	few	TRBJ2-2	TRBD1	TGTGCCACCGCTACCCCGGGACAGGTCACCGGGGAGCTGTTTTTT	CATATPGQVTGELFF
TRBV27	.	TRBJ2-7	.	TGTGCCAGCAGTGTAGCGGCAGGAACTTTTGGCTACGAGCAGTACTTC	CASSVAAGTFGYEQYF
TRBV19	.	TRBJ1-5	.	TGTGCCAGTAGTACCCAGGTAAAGCCCCAGCATTTT	CASSTQVKPQHF
TRBV7-3	.	TRBJ2-1	.	TGTGCCAGCAGCTCCGGATACAGGGACAATGAGCAGTTCTTC	CASSSGYRDNEQFF
TRBV10-1	.	TRBJ2-2	TRBD1	TGCGCCAGCAGTGAGAACAGGGGGGCCGGCGGGGAGCTGTTTTTT	CASSENRGAGGELFF
TRBV4-2	.	TRBJ2-1	TRBD2	TGTGCCAGCAGCCAAGGACTAGCCGCTGAGCAGTTCTTC	CASSQGLAAEQFF
TRBV27	.	TRBJ2-2	.	TGTGCCAGCAGTTTATCCGTGGCAAACGTGAACACCGGGGAGCTGTTTTTT	CASSLSVANVNTGELFF
TRBV6-5	.	TRBJ2-7	.	TGTGCCAGCAGTTACTCGGGGACACCATCCTACGAGCAGTACTTC	CASSYSGTPSYEQYF
TRBV3-1/TRBV3-2	once	TRBJ2-3	TRBD2	TGTGCCAGCAGCCAAGAAGCGGGGACCACAGATACGCAGTATTTT	CASSQEAGTTDTQYF
TRBV3-1/TRBV3-2	.	TRBJ2-5	TRBD2	TGTGCCAGCAGCCAACACGGGACTAGCGTGGGGCCAGAGACCCAGTACTTC	CASSQHGTSVGPETQYF